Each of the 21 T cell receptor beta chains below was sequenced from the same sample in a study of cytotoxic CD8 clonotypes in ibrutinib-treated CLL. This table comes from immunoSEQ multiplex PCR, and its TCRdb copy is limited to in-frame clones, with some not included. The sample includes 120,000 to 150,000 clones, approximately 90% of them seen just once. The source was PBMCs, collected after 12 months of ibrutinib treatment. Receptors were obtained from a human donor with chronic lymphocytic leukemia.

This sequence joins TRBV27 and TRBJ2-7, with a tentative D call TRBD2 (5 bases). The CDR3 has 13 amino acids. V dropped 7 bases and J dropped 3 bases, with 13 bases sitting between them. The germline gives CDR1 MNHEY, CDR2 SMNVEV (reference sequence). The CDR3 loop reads CASTPFRGYEQYF. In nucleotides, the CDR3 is TGTGCCAGCACCCCTTTTCGGGGCTACGAGCAGTACTTC.

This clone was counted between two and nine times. The CDR3 loop reads CASRLGYTF. CDR3 nucleotides: TGTGCCAGCAGATTGGGCTACACCTTC. The rearrangement joins TRBV2 to TRBJ1-2; D is uncertain. CDR3 length: 9 amino acids. Germline CDR1 SNHLY, CDR2 FYNNEI. V lost 6 bases and J 8 bases, leaving 4 bases between the germline ends.

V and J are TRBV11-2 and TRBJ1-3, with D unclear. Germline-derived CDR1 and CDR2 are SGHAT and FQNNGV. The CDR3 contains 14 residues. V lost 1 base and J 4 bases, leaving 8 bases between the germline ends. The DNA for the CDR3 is TGTGCCAGCAGCTTAGTGGTATCCGGAAACACCATATATTTT. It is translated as CASSLVVSGNTIYF.

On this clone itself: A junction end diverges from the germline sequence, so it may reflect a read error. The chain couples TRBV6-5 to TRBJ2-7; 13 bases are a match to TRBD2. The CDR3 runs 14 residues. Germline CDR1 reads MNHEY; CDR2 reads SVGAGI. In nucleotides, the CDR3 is TGTGCCAGCAGTACGCCGGGACTAGCGGGACTCAGGGTCTTC. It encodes CASSTPGLAGLRVF.

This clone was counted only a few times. The CDR3 region has the DNA TGTGCCAGCAGCTTAGACCCGAGGAGCATTGAGCAGTACTTC. Amino acid sequence: CASSLDPRSIEQYF. The chain joins TRBV7-9 to TRBJ2-7, with unresolved D. Per germline, CDR1 SEHNR and CDR2 FQNEAQ (reference sequence). V lost 1 base to trimming and J lost 7 bases, with 14 bases between them. CDR3 length: 14 amino acids.

The CDR3: CASSPSGRFPEQYF. CDR3 DNA: TGTGCCAGCAGCCCTAGCGGGAGGTTCCCCGAGCAGTACTTC. The rearrangement uses TRBV7-9 and TRBJ2-7; TRBD2 matches 11 bases. The CDR3 length is 14 residues. Germline lookup yields CDR1 SEHNR and CDR2 FQNEAQ (reference sequence). V shed 5 bases and J 6 bases; nucleotides not matched to a gene: 6.

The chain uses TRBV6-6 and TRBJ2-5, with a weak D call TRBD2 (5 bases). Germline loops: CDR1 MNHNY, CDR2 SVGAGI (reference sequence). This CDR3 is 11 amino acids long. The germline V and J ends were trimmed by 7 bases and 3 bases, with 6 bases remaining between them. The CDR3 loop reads CASKAEETQYF. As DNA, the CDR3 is TGTGCCAGCAAAGCGGAAGAGACCCAGTACTTC.

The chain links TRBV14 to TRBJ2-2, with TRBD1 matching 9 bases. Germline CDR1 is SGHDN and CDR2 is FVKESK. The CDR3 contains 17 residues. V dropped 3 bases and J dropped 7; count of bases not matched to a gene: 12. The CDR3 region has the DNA TGTGCCAGCAGCCAGGGCCTCCGGGACAGGGTTAACGGGGAGCTGTTTTTT. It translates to CASSQGLRDRVNGELFF.

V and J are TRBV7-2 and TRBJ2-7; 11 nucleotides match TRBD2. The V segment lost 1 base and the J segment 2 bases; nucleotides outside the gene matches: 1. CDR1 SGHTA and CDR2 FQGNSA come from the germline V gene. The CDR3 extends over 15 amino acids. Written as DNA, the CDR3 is TGTGCCAGCAGCTTAGGACTAGCGGGGACCTACGAGCAGTACTTC. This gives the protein CASSLGLAGTYEQYF.

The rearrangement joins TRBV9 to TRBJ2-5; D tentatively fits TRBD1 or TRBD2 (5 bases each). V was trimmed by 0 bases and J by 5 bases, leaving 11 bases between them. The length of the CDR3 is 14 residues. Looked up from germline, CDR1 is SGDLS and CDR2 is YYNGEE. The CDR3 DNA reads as TGTGCCAGCAGCGTAGCTCAGGGACGGGAGACCCAGTACTTC. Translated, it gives CASSVAQGRETQYF. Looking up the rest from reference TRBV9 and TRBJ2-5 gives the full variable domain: DSGVTQTPKHLITATGQRVTLRCSPRSGDLSVYWYQQSLDQGLQFLIQYYNGEERAKGNILERFSAQQFPDLHSELNLSSLELGDSALYFCASSVAQGRETQYFGPGTRLLVL.

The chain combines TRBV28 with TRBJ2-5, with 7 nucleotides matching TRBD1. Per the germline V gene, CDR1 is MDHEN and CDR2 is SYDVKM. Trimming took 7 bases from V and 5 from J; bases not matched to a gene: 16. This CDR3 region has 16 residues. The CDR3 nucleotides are TGTGCCAGCACTTTCGGGTTTGAGGGGGCGGAGGAGACCCAGTACTTC. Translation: CASTFGFEGAEETQYF.

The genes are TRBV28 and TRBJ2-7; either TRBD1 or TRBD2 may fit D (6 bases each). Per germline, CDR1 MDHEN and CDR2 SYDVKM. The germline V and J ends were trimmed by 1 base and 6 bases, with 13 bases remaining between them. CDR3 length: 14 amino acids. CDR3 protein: CASSLSPGAGEQYF. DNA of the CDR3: TGTGCCAGCAGTTTATCCCCGGGGGCGGGCGAGCAGTACTTC.

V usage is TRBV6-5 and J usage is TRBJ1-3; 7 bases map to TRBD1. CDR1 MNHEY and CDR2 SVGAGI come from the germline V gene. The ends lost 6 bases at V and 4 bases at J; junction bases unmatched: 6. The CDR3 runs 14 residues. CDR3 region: CASRQGTIGNTIYF. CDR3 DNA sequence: TGTGCCAGCAGACAGGGGACGATCGGAAACACCATATATTTT.

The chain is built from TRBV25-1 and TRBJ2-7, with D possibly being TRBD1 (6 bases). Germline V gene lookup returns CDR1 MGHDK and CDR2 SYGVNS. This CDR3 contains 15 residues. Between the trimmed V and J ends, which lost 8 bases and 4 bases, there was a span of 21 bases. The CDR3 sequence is CASQQTGGRGYEQYF. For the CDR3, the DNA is TGTGCCAGCCAACAAACTGGGGGCCGAGGTTACGAGCAGTACTTC.

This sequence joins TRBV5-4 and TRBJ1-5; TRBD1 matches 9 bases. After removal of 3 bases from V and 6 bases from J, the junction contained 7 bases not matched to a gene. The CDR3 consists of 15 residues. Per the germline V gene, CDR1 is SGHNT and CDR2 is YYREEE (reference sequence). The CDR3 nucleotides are TGTGCCAGCAGCTCCGACAGGGGGAATGTTCAGCCCCAGCATTTT. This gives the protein CASSSDRGNVQPQHF.

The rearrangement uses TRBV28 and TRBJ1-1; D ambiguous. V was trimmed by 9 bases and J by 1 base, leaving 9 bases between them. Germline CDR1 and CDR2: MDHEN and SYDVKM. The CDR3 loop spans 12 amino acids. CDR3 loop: CASWRKNTEAFF. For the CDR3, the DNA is TGTGCCAGTTGGAGGAAGAACACTGAAGCTTTCTTT.

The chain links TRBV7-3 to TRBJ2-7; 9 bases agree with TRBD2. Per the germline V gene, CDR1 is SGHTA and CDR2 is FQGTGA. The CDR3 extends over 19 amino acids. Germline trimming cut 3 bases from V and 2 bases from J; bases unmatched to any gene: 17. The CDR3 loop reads CASSFSPGEREAGTYEQYF. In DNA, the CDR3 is TGTGCCAGCAGCTTCTCCCCGGGTGAGCGGGAGGCTGGAACCTACGAGCAGTACTTC.

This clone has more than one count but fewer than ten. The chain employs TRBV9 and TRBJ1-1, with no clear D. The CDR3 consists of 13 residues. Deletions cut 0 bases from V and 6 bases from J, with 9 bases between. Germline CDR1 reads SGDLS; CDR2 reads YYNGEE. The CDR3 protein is CASSVDMGPEAFF. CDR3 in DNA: TGTGCCAGCAGCGTAGACATGGGCCCTGAAGCTTTCTTT. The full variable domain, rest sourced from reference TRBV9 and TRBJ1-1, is DSGVTQTPKHLITATGQRVTLRCSPRSGDLSVYWYQQSLDQGLQFLIQYYNGEERAKGNILERFSAQQFPDLHSELNLSSLELGDSALYFCASSVDMGPEAFFGQGTRLTVV.

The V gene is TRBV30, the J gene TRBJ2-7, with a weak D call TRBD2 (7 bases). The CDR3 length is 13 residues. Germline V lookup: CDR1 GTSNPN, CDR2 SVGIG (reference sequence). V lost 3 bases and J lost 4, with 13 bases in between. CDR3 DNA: TGTGCCTGGAGAAGGGGGGGAAGGTACGAGCAGTACTTC. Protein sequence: CAWRRGGRYEQYF.

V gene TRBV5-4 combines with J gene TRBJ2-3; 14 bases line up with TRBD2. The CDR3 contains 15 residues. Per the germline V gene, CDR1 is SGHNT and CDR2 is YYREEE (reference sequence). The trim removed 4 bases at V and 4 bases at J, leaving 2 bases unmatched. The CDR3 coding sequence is TGTGCCAGCAGCGGGACTAGCGGGAGAGCAGATACGCAGTATTTT. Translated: CASSGTSGRADTQYF.

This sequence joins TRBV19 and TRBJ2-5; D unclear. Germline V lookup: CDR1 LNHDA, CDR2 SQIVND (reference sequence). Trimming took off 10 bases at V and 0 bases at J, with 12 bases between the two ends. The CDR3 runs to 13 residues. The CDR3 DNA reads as TGTGCCACCTCGCCGGAGTACCAAGAGACCCAGTACTTC. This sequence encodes CATSPEYQETQYF. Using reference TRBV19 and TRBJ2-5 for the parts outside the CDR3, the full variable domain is DGGITQSPKYLFRKEGQNVTLSCEQNLNHDAMYWYRQDPGQGLRLIYYSQIVNDFQKGDIAEGYSVSREKKESFPLTVTSAQKNPTAFYLCATSPEYQETQYFGPGTRLLVL.